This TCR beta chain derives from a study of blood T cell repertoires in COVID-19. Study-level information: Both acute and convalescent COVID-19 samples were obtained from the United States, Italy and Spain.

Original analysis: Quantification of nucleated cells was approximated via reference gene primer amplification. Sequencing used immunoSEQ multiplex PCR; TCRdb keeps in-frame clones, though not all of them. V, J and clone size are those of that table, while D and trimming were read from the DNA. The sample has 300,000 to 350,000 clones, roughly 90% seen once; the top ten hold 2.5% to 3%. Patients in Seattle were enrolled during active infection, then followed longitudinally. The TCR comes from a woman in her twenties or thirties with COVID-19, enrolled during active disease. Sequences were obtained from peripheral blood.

The CDR3 protein is CASSTTSRTGTEAFF. As DNA, the CDR3 is TGCGCCAGCAGCACAACCTCCAGGACAGGAACTGAAGCTTTCTTT. The chain combines TRBV5-1 with TRBJ1-1; TRBD1 matches at 7 bases. Germline V gives CDR1 SGHRS, CDR2 YFSETQ. The length of the CDR3 is 15 residues. The J segment lost 5 bases and the V segment lost 4 bases, leaving 11 bases of the junction unmatched.